This T cell receptor beta chain was profiled in a study of cytomegalovirus exposure and HLA in healthy donors. Concerning this clone itself: The antigen is undetermined.

60 Vbeta and 13 Jbeta primers were used in PCR. Method: immunoSEQ multiplex PCR; TCRdb's copy keeps in-frame clones and lacks some. Listed are roughly 140,000 clones; 0.9% to 1% falls within the top ten. Study-wide findings and caveats: As immune exposure information, only CMV serostatus was available. A later look showed TCR association rates differing by HLA locus, highest for DRB1 and lowest for HLA-C. When presence/absence was analysed, sequencing depth was taken to be roughly uniform across donors.

The TCR originated in a male donor in good health and CMV-seronegative. The sample taken for sequencing was PBMCs.

CDR3 sequence (DNA): TGTGCCTGGAGTTCGGGCAGGGGGCTTTATGAGCAGTACTTC. This codes for CAWSSGRGLYEQYF. The gene calls are TRBV30 and TRBJ2-7, with 8 bases lining up with TRBD1. This CDR3 has 14 amino acids. Germline CDR1 reads GTSNPN; CDR2 reads SVGIG (reference sequence). V lost 2 bases, J lost 7 bases, and 10 bases stayed unmatched.